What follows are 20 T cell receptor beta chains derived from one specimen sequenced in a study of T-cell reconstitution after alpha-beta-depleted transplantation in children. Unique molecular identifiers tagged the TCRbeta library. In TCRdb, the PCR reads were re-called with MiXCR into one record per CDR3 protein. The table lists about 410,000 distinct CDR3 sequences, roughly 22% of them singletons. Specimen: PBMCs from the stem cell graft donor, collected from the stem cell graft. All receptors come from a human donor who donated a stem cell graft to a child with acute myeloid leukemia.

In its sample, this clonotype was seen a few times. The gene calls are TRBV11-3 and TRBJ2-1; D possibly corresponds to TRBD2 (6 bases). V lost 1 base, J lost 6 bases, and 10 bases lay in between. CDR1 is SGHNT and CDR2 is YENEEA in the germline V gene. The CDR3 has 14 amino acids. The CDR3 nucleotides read TGTGCCAGCAGCTTAGCGGGAGTTTTCAATGAGCAGTTCTTC. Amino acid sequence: CASSLAGVFNEQFF.

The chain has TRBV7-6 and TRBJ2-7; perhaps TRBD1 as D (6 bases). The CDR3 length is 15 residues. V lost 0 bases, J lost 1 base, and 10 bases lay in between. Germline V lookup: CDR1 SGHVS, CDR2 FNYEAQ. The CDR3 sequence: CASSLALGQSYEQYF. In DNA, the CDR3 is TGTGCCAGCAGCTTAGCGCTCGGACAGTCCTACGAGCAGTACTTC.

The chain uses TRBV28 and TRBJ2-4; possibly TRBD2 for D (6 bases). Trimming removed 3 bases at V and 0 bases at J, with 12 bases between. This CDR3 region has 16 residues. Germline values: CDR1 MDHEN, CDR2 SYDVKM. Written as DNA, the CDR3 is TGTGCCAGCAGTTTTGGCGGCGGGGTAGCCAAAAACATTCAGTACTTC. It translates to CASSFGGGVAKNIQYF.

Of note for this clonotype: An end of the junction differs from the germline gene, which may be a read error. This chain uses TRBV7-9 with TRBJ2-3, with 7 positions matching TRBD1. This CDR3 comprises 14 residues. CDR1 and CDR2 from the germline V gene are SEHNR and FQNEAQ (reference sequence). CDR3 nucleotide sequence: TGTGCCAGCAGCTTAGTACAGGGGATAGATACGCGGTATTTT. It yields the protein CASSLVQGIDTRYF. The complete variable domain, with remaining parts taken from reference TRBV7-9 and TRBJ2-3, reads DTGVSQNPRHKITKRGQNVTFRCDPISEHNRLYWYRQTLGQGPEFLTYFQNEAQLEKSRLLSDRFSAERPKGSFSTLEIQRTEQGDSAMYLCASSLVQGIDTRYFGPGTRLTVL.

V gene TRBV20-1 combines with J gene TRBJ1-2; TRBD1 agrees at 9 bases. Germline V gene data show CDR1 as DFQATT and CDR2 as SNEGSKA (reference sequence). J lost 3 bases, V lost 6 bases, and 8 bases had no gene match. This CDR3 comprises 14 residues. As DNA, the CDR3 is TGCAGTGCAGGAACAGGGGGCCGAGACTATGGCTACACCTTC. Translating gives CSAGTGGRDYGYTF.

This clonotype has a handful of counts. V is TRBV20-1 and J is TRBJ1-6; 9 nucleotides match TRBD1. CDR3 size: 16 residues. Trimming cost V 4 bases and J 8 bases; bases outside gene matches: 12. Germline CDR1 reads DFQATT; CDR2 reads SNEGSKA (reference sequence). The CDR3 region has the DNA TGCAGTGCTACAACCGGGACAGGGTGGTCGGATTCACCCCTCCACTTT. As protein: CSATTGTGWSDSPLHF.

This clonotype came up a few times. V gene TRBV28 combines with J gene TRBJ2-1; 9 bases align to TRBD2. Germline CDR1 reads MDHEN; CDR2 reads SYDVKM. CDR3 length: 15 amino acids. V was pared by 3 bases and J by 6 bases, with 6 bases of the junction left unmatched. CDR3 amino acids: CASSLAGGPGNEQFF. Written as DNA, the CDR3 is TGTGCCAGCAGTTTGGCGGGAGGGCCGGGCAATGAGCAGTTCTTC.

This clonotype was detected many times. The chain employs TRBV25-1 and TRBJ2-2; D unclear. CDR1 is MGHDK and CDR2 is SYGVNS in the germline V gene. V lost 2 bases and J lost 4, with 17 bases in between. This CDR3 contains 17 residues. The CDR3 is CASSELLVSRSTGELFF. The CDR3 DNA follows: TGTGCCAGCAGTGAACTCCTCGTCTCTCGGAGCACCGGGGAGCTGTTTTTT. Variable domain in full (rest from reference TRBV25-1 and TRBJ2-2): EADIYQTPRYLVIGTGKKITLECSQTMGHDKMYWYQQDPGMELHLIHYSYGVNSTEKGDLSSESTVSRIRTEHFPLTLESARPSHTSQYLCASSELLVSRSTGELFFGEGSRLTVL.

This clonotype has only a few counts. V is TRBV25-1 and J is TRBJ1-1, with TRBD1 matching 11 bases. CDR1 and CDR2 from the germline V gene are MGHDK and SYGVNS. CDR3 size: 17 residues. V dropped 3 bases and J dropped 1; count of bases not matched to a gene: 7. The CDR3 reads CASSEWTGGIGNTEAFF. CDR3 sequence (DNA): TGTGCCAGCAGTGAGTGGACAGGGGGCATCGGGAACACTGAAGCTTTCTTT.

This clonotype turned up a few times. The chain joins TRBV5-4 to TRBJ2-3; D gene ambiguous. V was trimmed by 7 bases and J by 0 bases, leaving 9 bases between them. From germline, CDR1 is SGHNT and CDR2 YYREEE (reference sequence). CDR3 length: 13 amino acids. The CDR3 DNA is TGTGCCAGCTACACTCCTAGCACAGATACGCAGTATTTT. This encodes CASYTPSTDTQYF. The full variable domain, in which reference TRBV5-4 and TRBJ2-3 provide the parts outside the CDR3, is ETGVTQSPTHLIKTRGQQVTLRCSSQSGHNTVSWYQQALGQGPQFIFQYYREEENGRGNFPPRFSGLQFPNYSSELNVNALELDDSALYLCASYTPSTDTQYFGPGTRLTVL.

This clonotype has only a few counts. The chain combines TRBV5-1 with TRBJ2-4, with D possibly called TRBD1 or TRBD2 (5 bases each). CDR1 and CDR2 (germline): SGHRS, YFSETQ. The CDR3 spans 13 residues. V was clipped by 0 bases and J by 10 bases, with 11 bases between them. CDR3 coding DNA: TGCGCCAGCAGCTTGGCGGGACGCAGTATTCAGTACTTC. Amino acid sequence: CASSLAGRSIQYF.

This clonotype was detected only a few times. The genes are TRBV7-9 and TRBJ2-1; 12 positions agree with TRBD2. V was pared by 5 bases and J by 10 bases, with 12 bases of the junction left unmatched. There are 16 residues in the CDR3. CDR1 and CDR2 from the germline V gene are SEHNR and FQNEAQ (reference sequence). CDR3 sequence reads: CASSHRLAGVIGEQFF. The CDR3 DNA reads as TGTGCCAGCAGCCACCGACTAGCGGGAGTCATAGGGGAGCAGTTCTTC.

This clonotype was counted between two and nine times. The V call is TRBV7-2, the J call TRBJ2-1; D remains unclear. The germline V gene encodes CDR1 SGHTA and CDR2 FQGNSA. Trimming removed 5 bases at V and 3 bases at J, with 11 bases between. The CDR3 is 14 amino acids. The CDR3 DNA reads TGTGCCAGCAGCCCCCCCGGGCTCTACAATGAGCAGTTCTTC. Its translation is CASSPPGLYNEQFF.

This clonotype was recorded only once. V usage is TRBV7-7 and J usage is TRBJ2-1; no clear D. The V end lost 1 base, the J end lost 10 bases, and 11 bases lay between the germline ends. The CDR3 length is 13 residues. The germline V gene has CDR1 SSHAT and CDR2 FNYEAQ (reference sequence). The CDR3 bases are TGTGCCAGCAGCTTAGGGGTTTCACAAGAGCAGTTCTTC. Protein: CASSLGVSQEQFF.

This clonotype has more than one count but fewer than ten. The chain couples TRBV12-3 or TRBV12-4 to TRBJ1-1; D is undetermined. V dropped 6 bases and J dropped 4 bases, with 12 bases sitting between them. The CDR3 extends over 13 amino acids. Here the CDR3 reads CASSHGSGTEAFF. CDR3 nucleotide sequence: TGTGCCAGCAGCCATGGCTCGGGCACTGAAGCTTTCTTT.

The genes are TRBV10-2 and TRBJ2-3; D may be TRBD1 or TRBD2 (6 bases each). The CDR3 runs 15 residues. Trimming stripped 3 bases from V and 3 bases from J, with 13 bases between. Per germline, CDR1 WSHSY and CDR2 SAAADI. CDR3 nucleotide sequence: TGCGCCAGCAGTGAAGGGGGGAGCGGGACAGATACGCAGTATTTT. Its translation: CASSEGGSGTDTQYF.

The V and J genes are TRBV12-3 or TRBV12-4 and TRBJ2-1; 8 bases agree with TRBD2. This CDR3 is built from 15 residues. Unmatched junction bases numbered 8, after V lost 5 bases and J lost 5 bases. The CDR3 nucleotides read TGTGCCAGCAGTCCTAAGCGGGAGACCCACAATGAGCAGTTCTTC. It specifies CASSPKRETHNEQFF.

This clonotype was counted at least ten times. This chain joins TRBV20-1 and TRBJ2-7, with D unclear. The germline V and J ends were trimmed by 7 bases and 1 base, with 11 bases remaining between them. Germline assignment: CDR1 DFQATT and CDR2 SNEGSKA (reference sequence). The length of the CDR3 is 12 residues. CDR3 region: CSGAQTSYEQYF. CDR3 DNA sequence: TGCAGTGGTGCGCAAACGTCCTACGAGCAGTACTTC.

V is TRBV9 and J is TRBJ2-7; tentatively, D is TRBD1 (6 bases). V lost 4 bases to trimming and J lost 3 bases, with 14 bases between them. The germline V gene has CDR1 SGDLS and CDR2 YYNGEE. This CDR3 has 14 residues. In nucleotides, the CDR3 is TGTGCCAGCAGCAGACAGGACTTAAGCTACGAGCAGTACTTC. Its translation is CASSRQDLSYEQYF.

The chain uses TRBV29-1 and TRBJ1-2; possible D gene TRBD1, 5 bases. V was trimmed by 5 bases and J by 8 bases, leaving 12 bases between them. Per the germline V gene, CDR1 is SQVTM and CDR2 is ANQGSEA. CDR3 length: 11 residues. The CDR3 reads CSVLGAGGYTF. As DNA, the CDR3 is TGCAGCGTTTTAGGGGCGGGAGGCTACACCTTC. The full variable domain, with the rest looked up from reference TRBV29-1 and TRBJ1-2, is SAVISQKPSRDICQRGTSLTIQCQVDSQVTMMFWYRQQPGQSLTLIATANQGSEATYESGFVIDKFPISRPNLTFSTLTVSNMSPEDSSIYLCSVLGAGGYTFGSGTRLTVV.